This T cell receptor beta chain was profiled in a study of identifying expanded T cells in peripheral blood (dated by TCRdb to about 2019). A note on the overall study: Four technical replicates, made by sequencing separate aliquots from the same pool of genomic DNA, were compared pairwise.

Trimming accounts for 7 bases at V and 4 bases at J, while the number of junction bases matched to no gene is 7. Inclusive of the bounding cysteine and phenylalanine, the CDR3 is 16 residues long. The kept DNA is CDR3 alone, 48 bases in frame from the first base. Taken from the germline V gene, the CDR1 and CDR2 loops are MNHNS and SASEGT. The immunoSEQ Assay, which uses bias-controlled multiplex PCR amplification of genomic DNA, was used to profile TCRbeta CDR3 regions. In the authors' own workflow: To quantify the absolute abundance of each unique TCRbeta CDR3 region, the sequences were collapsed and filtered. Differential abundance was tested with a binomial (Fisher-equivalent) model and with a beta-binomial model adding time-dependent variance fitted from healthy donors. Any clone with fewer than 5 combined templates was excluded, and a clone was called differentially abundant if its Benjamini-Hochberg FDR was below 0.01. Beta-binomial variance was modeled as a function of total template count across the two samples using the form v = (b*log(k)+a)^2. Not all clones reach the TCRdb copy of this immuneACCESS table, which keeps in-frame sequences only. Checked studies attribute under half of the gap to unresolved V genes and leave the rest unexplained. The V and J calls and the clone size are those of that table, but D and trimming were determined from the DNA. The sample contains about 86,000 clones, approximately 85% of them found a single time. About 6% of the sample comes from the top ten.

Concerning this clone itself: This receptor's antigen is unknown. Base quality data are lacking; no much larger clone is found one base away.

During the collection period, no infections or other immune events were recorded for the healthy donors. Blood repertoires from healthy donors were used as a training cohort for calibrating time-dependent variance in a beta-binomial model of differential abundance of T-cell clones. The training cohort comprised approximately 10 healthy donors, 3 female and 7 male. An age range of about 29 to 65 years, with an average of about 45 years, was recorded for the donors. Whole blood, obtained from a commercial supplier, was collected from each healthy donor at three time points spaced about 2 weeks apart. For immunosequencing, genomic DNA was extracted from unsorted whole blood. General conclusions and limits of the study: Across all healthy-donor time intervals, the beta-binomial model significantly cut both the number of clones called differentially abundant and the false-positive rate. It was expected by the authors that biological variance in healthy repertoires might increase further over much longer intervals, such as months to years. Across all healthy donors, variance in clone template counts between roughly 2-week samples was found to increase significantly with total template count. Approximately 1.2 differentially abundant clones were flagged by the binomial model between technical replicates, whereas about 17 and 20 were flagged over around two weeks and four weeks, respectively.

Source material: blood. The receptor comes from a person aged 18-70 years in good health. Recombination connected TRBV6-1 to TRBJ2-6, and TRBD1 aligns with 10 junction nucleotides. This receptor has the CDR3 CASNDRGLSGANVLTF. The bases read TGTGCCAGCAATGACAGGGGGCTGTCCGGGGCCAACGTCCTGACTTTC.